This entry describes one T cell receptor (beta chain). Antigen: not known. The library was built from roughly 400 ng RNA with molecular barcoded adaptors for alpha/delta and beta/gamma chains. TCRdb reanalysed the reads using MiXCR and keeps one entry per CDR3 protein. Here the sample spans 30,000 to 40,000 distinct CDR3 sequences, 12% being singletons. V lost 7 bases and J 1 base, leaving 27 bases between the germline ends. Germline lookup yields CDR1 MDHEN and CDR2 SYDVKM. This CDR3 contains 19 residues. The data were taken from a study of read filtering for tumor transcriptome and immune sequencing. Study-level points and caveats: Approximately 82% of IR-seq clonotypes had a single read, yet these held 3.5% to 4.5% of reads. Even smaller IR-seq throughput identified most shared clonotypes.

The V and J genes are TRBV28 and TRBJ2-3; tentatively, D is TRBD2 (6 bases). Sequencing was performed on a population of CD138-negative cells sorted from bone marrow. The clonotype comes from a donor aged 40 or older with multiple myeloma. In nucleotides, the CDR3 is TGTGCCAGCAAACAATCCGGGGACGGGGGTCTCCTACGCACAGATACGCAGTATTTT. It translates to CASKQSGDGGLLRTDTQYF.